This is a list of T cell receptor beta chains from one sample in a study of CD8+ T cells in alopecia areata. The data were produced by immunoSEQ multiplex PCR, yet TCRdb's version contains in-frame clones alone and is incomplete. Here the sample spans 90,000 to 100,000 clones, 61% being singletons. The sample here was CD8+ T cells sorted from blood, taken at week 4, from a patient treated with tofacitinib. The receptor set was obtained from a human donor with alopecia areata. Both conserved end residues are part of each CDR3. D genes are given only for firm matches. Expanded clones are given a class, and other clones once, few, many or no size at all.

V gene	D gene	J gene	clone size	CDR3 protein	CDR3 DNA
TRBV9	-	TRBJ1-2	-	CASSLATGTVFYGYTF	TGTGCCAGCAGCTTAGCGACCGGGACCGTTTTTTATGGCTACACCTTC
TRBV18	-	TRBJ1-1	-	CASSPPGVNTEAFF	TGTGCCAGCTCACCGCCAGGGGTGAACACTGAAGCTTTCTTT
TRBV7-9	TRBD1	TRBJ1-4	-	CASSLTRGGDEKLFF	TGTGCCAGCAGCTTAACACGAGGGGGCGACGAAAAACTGTTTTTT
TRBV30	-	TRBJ2-1	-	CAWTSVGGEQFF	TGTGCCTGGACTTCAGTAGGTGGTGAGCAGTTCTTC
TRBV5-1	-	TRBJ2-2	-	CASSPGTGTGELFF	TGCGCCAGCAGCCCCGGGACGGGCACCGGGGAGCTGTTTTTT
TRBV5-1	-	TRBJ2-7	-	CASSFSSYEQYF	TGCGCCAGCAGCTTCAGCTCCTACGAGCAGTACTTC
TRBV9	-	TRBJ2-7	few	CASSVGAVSSYEQYF	TGTGCCAGCAGCGTAGGGGCAGTTTCTTCCTACGAGCAGTACTTC
TRBV4-1	-	TRBJ1-5	-	CASSPLVSGNQPQHF	TGCGCCAGCAGCCCCCTGGTCTCGGGCAATCAGCCCCAGCATTTT
TRBV29-1	-	TRBJ2-6	few	CSVEEWRQGSGANVLTF	TGCAGCGTTGAAGAATGGAGGCAGGGCTCTGGGGCCAACGTCCTGACTTTC
TRBV19	TRBD2	TRBJ2-1	-	CASIGSGGASIF	TGTGCCAGTATTGGTAGCGGGGGGGCCTCGATCTTC
TRBV7-9	-	TRBJ2-7	few	CASSPPPGHPSYEQYF	TGTGCCAGCAGCCCGCCTCCGGGACATCCTTCCTACGAGCAGTACTTC
TRBV6-1	-	TRBJ2-1	-	CASVLAPSSYNEQFF	TGTGCCAGCGTCCTAGCTCCCAGCTCCTACAATGAGCAGTTCTTC
TRBV7-8	TRBD2	TRBJ2-2	-	CASSLTWSVAGTGELFF	TGTGCCAGCAGCTTAACTTGGTCGGTAGCGGGAACCGGGGAGCTGTTTTTT
TRBV5-6	TRBD1	TRBJ2-4	-	CASSVGTAKNIQYF	TGTGCCAGCAGCGTAGGGACAGCGAAAAACATTCAGTACTTC
TRBV4-1	-	TRBJ2-7	-	CASSPVGPGFYYEQYF	TGCGCCAGCAGCCCCGTGGGGCCGGGGTTTTACTACGAGCAGTACTTC
TRBV11-2	-	TRBJ2-7	-	CASSQVTDSSYEQYF	TGCGCCAGCAGCCAAGTGACGGATAGCTCCTACGAGCAGTACTTC
TRBV4-3	TRBD2	TRBJ2-1	few	CASSQEQAGGRNEQFF	TGCGCCAGCAGCCAAGAACAAGCGGGGGGGCGAAATGAGCAGTTCTTC
TRBV30	-	TRBJ2-1	-	CAWSVSGYNEQFF	TGTGCCTGGAGTGTATCCGGATACAATGAGCAGTTCTTC
TRBV5-6	TRBD2	TRBJ2-3	once	CASSLMTSGGFTDTQYF	TGTGCCAGCAGCTTGATGACTAGCGGGGGGTTTACAGATACGCAGTATTTT
TRBV7-9	TRBD2	TRBJ2-7	few	CASSATTTSGYEQYF	TGTGCCAGCAGCGCCACCACGACTAGCGGCTACGAGCAGTACTTC
TRBV7-9	-	TRBJ2-2	-	CASSLAGTPVYTGELFF	TGTGCCAGCAGCTTAGCCGGGACCCCTGTATACACCGGGGAGCTGTTTTTT
TRBV20-1	-	TRBJ2-5	-	CSASGETQYF	TGCAGTGCTAGCGGGGAGACCCAGTACTTC
TRBV4-3	-	TRBJ2-1	-	CASSQDYRDWEQFF	TGCGCCAGCAGCCAAGATTATCGGGATTGGGAGCAGTTCTTC
TRBV29-1	-	TRBJ1-2	-	CSVGIGTEDGYTF	TGCAGCGTTGGAATCGGGACCGAGGATGGCTACACCTTC
TRBV7-9	-	TRBJ2-2	few	CASSQDWGGQNTGELFF	TGCGCCAGCAGCCAAGATTGGGGAGGACAGAACACCGGGGAGCTGTTTTTT
TRBV29-1	-	TRBJ1-1	-	CSVGAPNTEAFF	TGCAGCGTTGGGGCGCCCAACACTGAAGCTTTCTTT
TRBV4-1	TRBD2	TRBJ2-1	few	CASSQSGLAGGPDHNEQFF	TGCGCCAGCAGCCAATCAGGACTAGCGGGAGGGCCGGACCACAATGAGCAGTTCTTC
TRBV27	-	TRBJ2-1	once	CASSPAFRTAEQFF	TGTGCCAGCAGTCCCGCTTTCCGGACAGCCGAGCAGTTCTTC